This T cell receptor (delta chain) was identified in a study of gamma-delta T cells after stem cell transplantation. Per germline, CDR1 TSWWSYY and CDR2 QGS. V dropped 3 bases and J dropped 0; count of bases not matched to a gene: 38. This CDR3 has 27 amino acids. TCRdb called clones from the RT-PCR reads again using CATT. This table holds about 760 delta-chain clones, approximately 3.6% found once. This clone was detected a few times. TCRdb's entry gives the protein of a much larger clone, which mismatches this DNA's translation at residues 9 and 19, likely from a read error; the protein reported here is translated from the DNA.

The receptor was isolated from a human donor. It is not recorded whose cells these are; they may come from a transplant donor. The chain uses TRDV1 and TRDJ1; 9 nucleotides match TRDD2. Sequencing used gamma-delta T cells. The DNA of the CDR3 is TGTGCTCTTGGGGAGCCTCAACCGGCCTTCCTACGGTTGTACTGGGGACATACGAGGGGGTACACCGATAAACTCATCTTT. Translated, it gives CALGEPQPAFLRLYWGHTRGYTDKLIF.